This T cell receptor (beta chain) appears in the sequencing data of a study of beta chain features in type 1 diabetes. On this clone itself: The antigen remains undetermined.

Expressed TCRB transcripts were sequenced because the isolated RNA had all been reverse transcribed beforehand. The method was immunoSEQ multiplex PCR; TCRdb's version includes in-frame clones alone and lacks a portion of them. The sample carries roughly 730,000 clones, around an eighth recorded once. V dropped 3 bases and J dropped 1 base, with 6 bases sitting between them. The CDR3 spans 13 residues. Germline V lookup: CDR1 MGHRA, CDR2 YSYEKL. Study-wide results and limits: Researchers report that Type 1 diabetes patients had moderately but significantly shorter TCRB CDR3s across all four CD4+ subsets.

The source material was naive CD4+ T cells from blood. The V gene is TRBV4-1, the J gene TRBJ1-1; D is undetermined. The source is a young man with type 1 diabetes. DNA for the CDR3: TGCGCCAGCAGCCAGAATTGGAACACTGAAGCTTTCTTT. Translating gives CASSQNWNTEAFF.